This T cell receptor (beta chain) was captured in a study of cytomegalovirus exposure and HLA in healthy donors. The CDR3 is 15 amino acids. Trimming removed 4 bases from V and 6 bases from J; junction bases left unmatched: 8. The germline V gene has CDR1 SGDLS and CDR2 YYNGEE. PCR involved 60 Vbeta and 13 Jbeta primers. TCRdb keeps only in-frame clones here, not all; method: immunoSEQ multiplex PCR. The sample has over 150,000 clones; about 72% are singletons. The gene calls are TRBV9 and TRBJ2-2; 8 nucleotides match TRBD1. This sequence was found in a man aged 50-59 years in good health and CMV-seropositive. The sample was PBMCs. The CDR3 coding sequence is TGTGCCAGCAGCCCGAGACAGGGGATCGCCGGGGAGCTGTTTTTT. The encoded protein is CASSPRQGIAGELFF.